Shown below are 13 T cell receptor beta chains from a single sample sequenced in a study of early T cells in non-severe SARS-CoV-2 infection. TCRdb reprocessed the 5' RACE reads via MiXCR and lists one record per CDR3 protein. The sample records approximately 90,000 distinct CDR3 sequences, approximately 12% being singletons. This sample comprised whole blood, obtained at baseline. The receptor source for this set is an adult who was a healthcare worker with PCR-confirmed SARS-CoV-2 infection or an uninfected control (not recorded which).

This clonotype came up many times. This sequence joins TRBV10-2 and TRBJ2-3; the D gene is possibly TRBD2 (7 bases). Per germline, CDR1 WSHSY and CDR2 SAAADI. Between the trimmed V and J ends, which lost 4 bases and 4 bases, there was a span of 15 bases. The CDR3 sequence is 15 residues long. CDR3 region: CASSVLKGGADTQYF. CDR3 in DNA: TGCGCCAGCAGTGTATTAAAAGGGGGGGCAGATACGCAGTATTTT.

The chain couples TRBV6-2 or TRBV6-3 to TRBJ1-4; the match to TRBD1 covers 7 bases. J was trimmed by 5 bases and V by 6 bases; bases with no gene match: 12. The CDR3 has 16 residues. The germline V gene encodes CDR1 MNHEY and CDR2 SVGEGT. The CDR3 here is CASRSPGGQRNEKLFF. Written as DNA, the CDR3 is TGTGCCAGCAGGTCCCCCGGGGGACAGAGAAATGAAAAACTGTTTTTT.

The J gene is TRBJ2-5, the V gene TRBV25-1; D is perhaps TRBD1 (6 bases). The ends were cut back, 6 bases at V and 5 bases at J, with 19 bases in the middle. Germline values: CDR1 MGHDK, CDR2 SYGVNS. This CDR3 is 15 amino acids long. As DNA, the CDR3 is TGTGCCAGCAGCGCGGATACCCCTAGGGGGGAGACCCAGTACTTC. Translating gives CASSADTPRGETQYF.

A few counts support this clonotype. The gene calls are TRBV6-6 and TRBJ2-7, with TRBD1 matching over 8 bases. Germline CDR1 is MNHNY and CDR2 is SVGAGI (reference sequence). The CDR3 is made up of 14 amino acids. V lost 6 bases to trimming and J lost 3 bases; unmatched junction nucleotides: 7. The CDR3 protein is CASSRQGMGYEQYF. In DNA form, the CDR3 reads TGTGCCAGCAGCCGACAGGGGATGGGCTACGAGCAGTACTTC.

This clonotype was seen a few times. The V call is TRBV5-1, the J call TRBJ2-6; 7 bases fit TRBD1. The CDR3 has 17 residues. The ends lost 2 bases at V and 0 bases at J; junction bases unmatched: 5. Germline V lookup: CDR1 SGHRS, CDR2 YFSETQ. DNA for the CDR3: TGCGCCAGCAGCTTCTGGGCAGGGGGCTCTGGGGCCAACGTCCTGACTTTC. Translation: CASSFWAGGSGANVLTF.

There are a few counts of this clonotype. V and J are TRBV7-3 and TRBJ2-2; D is unclear. Trimming took 2 bases from V and 7 from J, leaving 5 bases between them. Germline V CDR1 and CDR2: SGHTA, FQGTGA. The CDR3 has 12 amino acids. The DNA for the CDR3 is TGTGCCAGCAGCTTACTTAACGGGGAGCTGTTTTTT. It encodes CASSLLNGELFF. Combining the CDR3 with reference TRBV7-3 and TRBJ2-2 gives the whole variable domain GAGVSQTPSNKVTEKGKYVELRCDPISGHTALYWYRQSLGQGPEFLIYFQGTGAADDSGLPNDRFFAVRPEGSVSTLKIQRTERGDSAVYLCASSLLNGELFFGEGSRLTVL.

This rearrangement joins TRBV28 to TRBJ1-6, with D hard to call. The V end lost 5 bases, the J end lost 0 bases, and 14 bases lay between the germline ends. Germline V lookup: CDR1 MDHEN, CDR2 SYDVKM. The CDR3 contains 17 residues. The CDR3 region is CASSPSEGNSYNSPLHF. The DNA for the CDR3 is TGTGCCAGCAGTCCATCGGAGGGCAACTCCTATAATTCACCCCTCCACTTT.

This clonotype came up a few times. The chain has TRBV14 and TRBJ1-2; possible D gene TRBD1, 5 bases. The V end was cut by 1 base, the J end by 2 bases, with 14 bases between. Per the germline V gene, CDR1 is SGHDN and CDR2 is FVKESK. The CDR3 totals 16 residues. CDR3 amino acids: CASSQVGAGINYGYTF. CDR3 DNA sequence: TGTGCCAGCAGCCAAGTCGGAGCAGGGATAAACTATGGCTACACCTTC.

V is TRBV4-1 and J is TRBJ2-1, with 12 nucleotides matching TRBD1. The CDR3 runs 16 residues. The trim removed 3 bases at V and 8 bases at J, leaving 8 bases unmatched. CDR1 and CDR2 (germline): MGHRA, YSYEKL. CDR3: CASSHHTGTGGYEQFF. The DNA of the CDR3 is TGCGCCAGCAGCCATCATACCGGGACAGGGGGCTATGAGCAGTTCTTC.

Here the CDR3 reads CASSLAERDTQYF. In DNA form, the CDR3 reads TGTGCCAGCAGCTTAGCTGAGAGGGATACGCAGTATTTT. The rearrangement joins TRBV7-9 to TRBJ2-3; the D is unclear. There are 13 residues in the CDR3. Trimming stripped 0 bases from V and 6 bases from J, with 7 bases between. Germline V gene sequence: CDR1 SEHNR, CDR2 FQNEAQ (reference sequence).

This chain links TRBV20-1 with TRBJ2-5; possibly TRBD2 for D (6 bases). CDR1 is DFQATT and CDR2 is SNEGSKA in the germline V gene (reference sequence). Between the trimmed V and J ends, which lost 6 bases and 4 bases, there was a span of 12 bases. The CDR3 runs to 12 residues. As DNA, the CDR3 is TGCAGTGCAACACTCGGGGGAGAGACCCAGTACTTC. It translates to CSATLGGETQYF.

The V call is TRBV21-1, the J call TRBJ2-2; the table's TRBD2 call for D was not verified on the DNA. TRBV21-1 is an annotated pseudogene. There are 15 residues in the CDR3. This CDR3 reads CASSSGEEDTGELFF. CDR3 sequence (DNA): TGTGCCAGCAGCAGCGGGGAGGAGGATACCGGGGAGCTGTTTTTT.

This chain links TRBV5-1 with TRBJ1-1; 7 nucleotides align to TRBD1. The J segment lost 3 bases and the V segment lost 1 base, leaving 6 bases of the junction unmatched. The CDR3 has 15 residues. Germline V gene sequence: CDR1 SGHRS, CDR2 YFSETQ. As DNA, the CDR3 is TGCGCCAGCAGCTTGACAGGGGAGGGGTACACTGAAGCTTTCTTT. It specifies CASSLTGEGYTEAFF.